This entry concerns a single TCR beta chain. The antigen is not known. TCRdb used MiXCR to reprocess the RT-PCR reads, holding one entry per CDR3 protein. The sample records more than 600,000 distinct CDR3 sequences, less than 20% being singletons. This record comes from a study of response to subunit inactivated influenza vaccine. Findings and limits, study-wide: The authors put forward the suggestion that each seasonal influenza vaccination may bring in only a limited number of new T cells.

The CDR3 consists of 12 residues. CDR1 and CDR2 (germline): KGHDR, SFDVKD. Trimming stripped 5 bases from V and 3 bases from J, with 6 bases between. The origin of this receptor is a man aged 50 or older who received an inactivated influenza vaccine. V and J are TRBV24-1 and TRBJ2-5, with D maybe TRBD2 (5 bases). Sequencing used PBMCs from blood, obtained about 5 days after vaccination. The CDR3 bases are TGTGCCACCAGTGCCGGGGAAGAGACCCAGTACTTC. Encoded protein: CATSAGEETQYF.